This T cell receptor beta chain was found in a study of blood T cell repertoires in COVID-19. About the research overall: PBMCs, B-cell-depleted T cells, or T cells provided the cDNA or gDNA that made up the material.

V was shortened by 8 bases and J by 4 bases, with 12 bases between the two germline ends. The CDR3 sequence is 13 residues long. In germline, CDR1 is ENHRY, CDR2 SYGVKD. Assay: immunoSEQ multiplex PCR; the TCRdb copy retains only in-frame clones and omits some. The table shows some 300,000 clones, with about 87% occurring only once. The sequencing sample was made of peripheral blood. The V and J genes are TRBV10-3 and TRBJ2-1, with D perhaps TRBD2 (6 bases). This TCR was sampled from an older man with acute or convalescent COVID-19. The CDR3 DNA reads as TGTGCCATCGGGACTCGGCTTTACAATGAGCAGTTCTTC. This gives the protein CAIGTRLYNEQFF.